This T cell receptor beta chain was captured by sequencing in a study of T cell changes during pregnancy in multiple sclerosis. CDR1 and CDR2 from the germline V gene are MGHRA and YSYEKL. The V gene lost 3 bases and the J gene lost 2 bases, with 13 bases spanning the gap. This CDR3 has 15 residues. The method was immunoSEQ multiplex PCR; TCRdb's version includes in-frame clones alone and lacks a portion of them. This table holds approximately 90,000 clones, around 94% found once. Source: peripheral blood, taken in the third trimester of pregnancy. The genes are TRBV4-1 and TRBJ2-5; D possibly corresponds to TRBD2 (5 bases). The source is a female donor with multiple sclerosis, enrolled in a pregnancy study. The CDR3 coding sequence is TGCGCCAGCAGCCAGGAACCGGGATCACAAGAGACCCAGTACTTC. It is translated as CASSQEPGSQETQYF.